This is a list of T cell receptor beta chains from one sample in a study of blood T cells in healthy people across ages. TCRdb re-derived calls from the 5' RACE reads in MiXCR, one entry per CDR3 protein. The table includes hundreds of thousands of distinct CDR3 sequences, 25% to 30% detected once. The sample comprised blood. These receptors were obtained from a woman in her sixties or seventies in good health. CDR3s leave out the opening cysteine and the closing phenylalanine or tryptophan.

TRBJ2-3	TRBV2	ASTYRGASRTDTQY
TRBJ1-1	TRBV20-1	SARGGIRQTKEAF
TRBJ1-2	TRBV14	ASSLSLTGLGYT
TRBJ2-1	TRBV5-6	ASSLREALHEQF
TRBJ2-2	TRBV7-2	ASIHGRTNTGELF
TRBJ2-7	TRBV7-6	ASSRDTHYEQY
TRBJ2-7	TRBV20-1	SARDILGIFAYEQY
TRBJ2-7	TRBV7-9	ASSLYLAGPRDTYEQY
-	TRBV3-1	ASSPKRNANNEQF
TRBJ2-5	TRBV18	ASSQQTVQETQY
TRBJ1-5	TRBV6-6	ASSYFFKTQPQH
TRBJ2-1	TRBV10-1	ASSEGASGRHNEQF
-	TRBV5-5	ASSLGREVSYEQY
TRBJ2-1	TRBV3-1	ASRYGGRTYNEQF
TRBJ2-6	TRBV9	ASSPYANVLT
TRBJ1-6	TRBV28	ASREPGPRGYSPLH
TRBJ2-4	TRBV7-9	ASSLGQGAFGAKNIQY
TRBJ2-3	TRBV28	ASRGTFTQY
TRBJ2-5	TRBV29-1	SVGGETQY
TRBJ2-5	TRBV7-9	ASRAVRETQY
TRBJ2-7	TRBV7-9	ASRRQGEKDEQY
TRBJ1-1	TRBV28	ASSFGARSNTEAF
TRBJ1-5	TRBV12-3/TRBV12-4	ASSEGQGASQPQH
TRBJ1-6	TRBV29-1	SVENHPGSSYNSPLH
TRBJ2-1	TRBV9	ASSVGGSLRTGEQF
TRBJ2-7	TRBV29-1	SVGLAGNEQY
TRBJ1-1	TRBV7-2	ASSSGTGMNTEAF
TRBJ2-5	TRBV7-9	AGSLASAAQETQY
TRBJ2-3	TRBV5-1	ASSLASGLYTDTQY
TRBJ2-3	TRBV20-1	SAPTRTPDTQY
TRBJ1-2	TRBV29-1	SSYKSEGYT
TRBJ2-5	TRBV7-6	ASSLAGGPKEQY
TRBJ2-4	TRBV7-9	ASSLAQGAGKNIQY
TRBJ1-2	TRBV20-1	SARDSGDTYGYT
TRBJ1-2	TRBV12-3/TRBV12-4	ASSSQRTWFYGYT
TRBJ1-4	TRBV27	ASSFRPGTANEKLF
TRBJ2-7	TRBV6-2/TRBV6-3	AGSFPRMNSYEQY
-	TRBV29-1	SVGHLKETQY
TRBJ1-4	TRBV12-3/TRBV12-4	ASSYWREKLF
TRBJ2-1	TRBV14	ASSPEYRQKIIRNNEQF
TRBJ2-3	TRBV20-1	SARVGPNTDTQY